Listed below are T cell receptor beta chains from one sample, sequenced in a study of blood T cell repertoires in COVID-19. Generated by immunoSEQ multiplex PCR, the TCRdb table keeps only in-frame clones and is missing some. The sample lists 200,000 or so clones, approximately 80% occurring once. Sequenced sample: peripheral blood. The receptors derive from a human donor with acute or convalescent COVID-19. The donor label of this sample is uncertain. Each CDR3 is given with its conserved first and last residue. D genes are given only for firm matches. For some rows the clone size is stated as once, few or many, or as a class when expanded; others skip it.

>NA|NA|TRBV19|TRBJ1-1
TGTGCCAGTAGCCGTGAGTTTACGAACACTGAAGCTTTCTTT
CASSREFTNTEAFF
>NA|TRBD1|TRBV25-1|TRBJ2-1
TGTGCCAGCAGTCCGACAGGGGGCCTCAACAATGAGCAGTTCTTC
CASSPTGGLNNEQFF
>NA|NA|TRBV19|TRBJ2-1
TGTGCCAGTAGGGGGACTTGGCCCTACAATGAGCAGTTCTTC
CASRGTWPYNEQFF
>NA|NA|TRBV19|TRBJ1-1
TGTGCCAGTAGTACTCAACCGGGGACTGAAGCTTTCTTT
CASSTQPGTEAFF
>NA|TRBD2|TRBV30|TRBJ2-5
TGTGCCTGGAGTGCCGGTAGCGGGAGTGGTTCACGGACCCAGTACTTC
CAWSAGSGSGSRTQYF
>NA|TRBD1|TRBV27|TRBJ2-7
TGTGCCAGCAGTTCGCGGGACAGGAAGTCGAATTGGGCGTACGAGCAGTACTTC
CASSSRDRKSNWAYEQYF
>NA|TRBD2|TRBV5-4|TRBJ2-5
TGTGCCAGCAGCTCGGGGGGGACTAGCGGGAGGATCCAAGAGACCCAGTACTTC
CASSSGGTSGRIQETQYF
>NA|NA|TRBV7-2|TRBJ1-1
TGTGCCAGCAGCCGGGGACACCAATCGCTCACTGAAGCTTTCTTT
CASSRGHQSLTEAFF
>once|NA|TRBV27|TRBJ1-1
TGTGCCAGCAGCTTAGAGGGACTGAGCACTGAAGCTTTCTTT
CASSLEGLSTEAFF
>NA|TRBD1|TRBV4-1|TRBJ1-2
TGCGCCAGCAGCCAGGCTCAGGGGGCCTATGGCTACACCTTC
CASSQAQGAYGYTF
>NA|TRBD2|TRBV4-1|TRBJ2-7
TGCGCCAGCAGCCAAGATGTGAGGGCTAGCGGACCCTACGAGCAGTACTTC
CASSQDVRASGPYEQYF
>once|TRBD1|TRBV5-4|TRBJ2-2
TGTGCCAGCAGCGATACTGGGACAGCCCTCACCGGGGAGCTGTTTTTT
CASSDTGTALTGELFF
>NA|NA|TRBV6-6|TRBJ2-7
TGTGCTAGCAGTTACCCCGGCGGCGAGCAGTACTTC
CASSYPGGEQYF
>NA|NA|TRBV18|TRBJ2-3
TGTGCCAGCTCCCGCCCGGCAGATACGCAGTATTTT
CASSRPADTQYF
>NA|NA|TRBV4-2|TRBJ2-7
TGTGCCAGCAGCCAGGATTACGCCTATCAGACTGTCTCCTACGAGCAGTACTTC
CASSQDYAYQTVSYEQYF
>NA|TRBD2|TRBV30|TRBJ2-2
TGTGCCTGGAACGGACTAGCGGGAGGCGGAACGGGCACCGGGGAGCTGTTTTTT
CAWNGLAGGGTGTGELFF
>once|NA|TRBV5-1|TRBJ1-1
TGCGCCAGCAGCTTGTCGGACTCAATCCGGCCTGAAGCTTTCTTT
CASSLSDSIRPEAFF
>NA|NA|TRBV11-3|TRBJ2-1
TGTGCCAGCAGCTTAGTGTCCGGAAGCCAGGATGAGCAGTTCTTC
CASSLVSGSQDEQFF
>once|NA|TRBV5-1|TRBJ1-1
TGCGCCAGCAGCTTGGCGGGGGGCGGGAACACTGAAGCTTTCTTT
CASSLAGGGNTEAFF
>NA|NA|TRBV12-3/TRBV12-4|TRBJ2-1
TGTGCCAGCAGCACTTTAAATGAGCAGTTCTTC
CASSTLNEQFF
>NA|TRBD2|TRBV5-1|TRBJ2-3
TGCGCCAGCACCTTCTACGCGGGAGGAACAGATACGCAGTATTTT
CASTFYAGGTDTQYF
>NA|TRBD2|TRBV27|TRBJ2-1
TGTGCCAGCAGCAACCTCCTAGCGGGAGTTAGCAATGAGCAGTTCTTC
CASSNLLAGVSNEQFF
>NA|NA|TRBV4-2|TRBJ1-1
TGTGCCAGCAGCCAAGAGAGGCACTCGAACACTGAAGCTTTCTTT
CASSQERHSNTEAFF
>few|TRBD1|TRBV19|TRBJ1-5
TGTGCCAGTAGTGGGGGACAGGGGCGCAATCAGCCCCAGCATTTT
CASSGGQGRNQPQHF
>NA|NA|TRBV5-8|TRBJ2-1
TGTGCCAGCAGCCTAGAGGGCGGTGAGCAGTTCTTC
CASSLEGGEQFF
>NA|NA|TRBV24-1|TRBJ2-1
TGTGCCACCAGTGACCCCCGGGGGGCGGGTGAGCAGTTCTTC
CATSDPRGAGEQFF
>NA|NA|TRBV6-5|TRBJ2-3
TGTGCCAGCAGTTCTACCACAGATACGCAGTATTTT
CASSSTTDTQYF
>NA|NA|TRBV28|TRBJ2-7
TGTGCCAGCAGTCCCCCGGGCGAGGGGGGGGAGCAGTACTTC
CASSPPGEGGEQYF
>NA|TRBD1|TRBV5-1|TRBJ2-5
TGCGCCAGCAGACCTGACAGGGCAGGTTACCAAGAGACCCAGTACTTC
CASRPDRAGYQETQYF
>once|TRBD1|TRBV7-9|TRBJ1-6
TGTGCCAGCAGCTCGGACAGGGGGCTACATTCACCCCTCCACTTT
CASSSDRGLHSPLHF
>NA|TRBD1|TRBV2|TRBJ2-5
TGTGCCAGCAGTGACAGGGGGCTCCCCGGGGAGACCCAGTACTTC
CASSDRGLPGETQYF
>NA|NA|TRBV11-2|TRBJ2-3
TGTGCCAGCAGCCAACACACAGATACGCAGTATTTT
CASSQHTDTQYF
>NA|TRBD2|TRBV6-5|TRBJ2-1
TGTGCCAGCAACGGGGGAGGGCCATACAATGAGCAGTTCTTC
CASNGGGPYNEQFF
>NA|TRBD1|TRBV12-5|TRBJ1-2
TGTGCTAGTGGCCGACCGGACAGGGTATGTGGCTACACCTTC
CASGRPDRVCGYTF
>few|TRBD1|TRBV10-3|TRBJ2-2
TGTGCCATTTTCGGACAGGGCACCGGGGAGCTGTTTTTT
CAIFGQGTGELFF
>few|NA|TRBV19|TRBJ1-5
TGTGCCAGTAGTATCAGGTCAGGGGAACAGCCCCAGCATTTT
CASSIRSGEQPQHF
>NA|NA|TRBV5-4|TRBJ2-5
TGTGCCAGCAGCCGGGTGGGGGACACCGAAGAGACCCAGTACTTC
CASSRVGDTEETQYF
>few|NA|TRBV19|TRBJ1-2
TGTGCCAGTAGTATAGGGGGACAACAAGCTAACTATGGCTACACCTTC
CASSIGGQQANYGYTF
>NA|NA|TRBV15|TRBJ2-1
TGTGCCACCAGCGGCCGACTAGAAAATGAGCAGTTCTTC
CATSGRLENEQFF
>NA|NA|TRBV6-2/TRBV6-3|TRBJ2-1
TGTGCCAGCAGTTACTCCCTTGCTAGCCTCGGGGATGAGCAGTTCTTC
CASSYSLASLGDEQFF
>NA|NA|TRBV7-2|TRBJ1-1
TGTGCCAGCAGCTACGACAGACCTGAAGCTTTCTTT
CASSYDRPEAFF
>NA|TRBD2|TRBV7-8|TRBJ2-6
TGTGCCAGCAGCCAATCCCCTGGGGGGGCTGGGGCCAACGTCCTGACTTTC
CASSQSPGGAGANVLTF
>NA|NA|TRBV7-6|TRBJ2-7
TGTGCCAGCAGCTTAGCGCGGGGCTACGAGCAGTACTTC
CASSLARGYEQYF
>once|TRBD1|TRBV6-5|TRBJ1-4
TGTGCCAGCAGGGACAGGGGGCAAAGCTATGAAAAACTGTTTTTT
CASRDRGQSYEKLFF
>NA|NA|TRBV7-9|TRBJ2-1
TGTGCCAGCAGCTCCGAGCGGGACACGCTTGAGCAGTTCTTC
CASSSERDTLEQFF
>few|NA|TRBV30|TRBJ1-5
TGTGCCTGGAGTGGCCAGACACATCAGCCCCAGCATTTT
CAWSGQTHQPQHF
>NA|TRBD2|TRBV14|TRBJ2-7
TGTGCCAGCAGCCTTCTTAGCGGGAGTACCTACGAGCAGTACTTC
CASSLLSGSTYEQYF
>NA|TRBD1|TRBV12-3/TRBV12-4|TRBJ2-1
TGTGCCAGCACCCCTACGGACAGGGAGCAGTTCTTC
CASTPTDREQFF